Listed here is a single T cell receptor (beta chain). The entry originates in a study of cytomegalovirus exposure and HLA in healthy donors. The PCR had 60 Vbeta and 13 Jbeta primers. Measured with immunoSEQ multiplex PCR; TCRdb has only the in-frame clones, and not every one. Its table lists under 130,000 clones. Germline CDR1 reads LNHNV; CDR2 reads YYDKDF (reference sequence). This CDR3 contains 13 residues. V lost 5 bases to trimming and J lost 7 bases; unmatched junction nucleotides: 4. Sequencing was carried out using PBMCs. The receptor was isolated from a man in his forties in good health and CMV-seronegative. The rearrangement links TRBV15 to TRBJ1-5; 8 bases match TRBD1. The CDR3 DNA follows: TGTGCCACCAGCGCCCACAGGGGGCAGCCCCAGCATTTT. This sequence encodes CATSAHRGQPQHF.